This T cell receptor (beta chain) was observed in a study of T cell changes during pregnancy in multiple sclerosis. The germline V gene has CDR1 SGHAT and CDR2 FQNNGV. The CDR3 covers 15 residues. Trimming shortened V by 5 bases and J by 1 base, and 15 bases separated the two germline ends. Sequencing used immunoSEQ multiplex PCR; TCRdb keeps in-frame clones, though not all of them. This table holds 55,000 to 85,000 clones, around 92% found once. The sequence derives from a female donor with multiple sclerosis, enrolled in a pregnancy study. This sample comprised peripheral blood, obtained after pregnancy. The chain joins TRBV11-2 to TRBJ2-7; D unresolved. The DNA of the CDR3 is TGTGCCAGCAGCCCCCGAGCGCCCCTTTCCTACGAGCAGTACTTC. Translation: CASSPRAPLSYEQYF.